The 24 T cell receptor beta chains below all came from one sample that was sequenced in a study of identical twins. MiXCR, run by TCRdb on the 5' RACE reads, gives a single entry per CDR3 protein. Of 400,000 or so distinct CDR3 sequences detected, roughly 10% appear once; the ten largest clones hold under 9.5%. The sample comprised naive T cells sorted from blood. These receptors were taken from a woman in her fifties or sixties in good health.

The chain joins TRBV20-1 to TRBJ2-3, with 8 bases lining up with TRBD2. The CDR3 has 13 residues. V was pared by 2 bases and J by 5 bases, with 3 bases of the junction left unmatched. CDR1 DFQATT and CDR2 SNEGSKA come from the germline V gene (reference sequence). CDR3 in DNA: TGCAGTGCTAGAACCCTAGCGGGAGATACGCAGTATTTT. Its translation: CSARTLAGDTQYF.

The gene calls are TRBV5-1 and TRBJ2-3; weak D call: TRBD2 (5 bases). The CDR3 consists of 17 residues. The V end lost 0 bases, the J end lost 6 bases, and 20 bases lay between the germline ends. The germline CDR1 and CDR2 sequences are SGHRS and YFSETQ. The CDR3 loop is CASSLGDIAFAADTQYF. The CDR3, as DNA: TGCGCCAGCAGCTTGGGCGATATAGCGTTTGCGGCGGATACGCAGTATTTT.

V and J are TRBV5-1 and TRBJ1-4, with D uncertain. The CDR3 length is 16 residues. V dropped 0 bases and J dropped 4 bases, with 13 bases sitting between them. Germline CDR1 and CDR2: SGHRS and YFSETQ. The CDR3 region has the DNA TGCGCCAGCAGCTTGGGCCCAGACATTAGTAATGAAAAACTGTTTTTT. As protein: CASSLGPDISNEKLFF.

This clonotype has only a few counts. The chain links TRBV5-1 to TRBJ2-1, with 7 bases fitting TRBD2. Unmatched junction bases numbered 12, after V lost 4 bases and J lost 5 bases. Looked up from germline, CDR1 is SGHRS and CDR2 is YFSETQ. CDR3 length: 16 amino acids. This chain's CDR3 is CASSRGILAFHNEQFF. The CDR3 nucleotides are TGCGCCAGCAGCCGAGGGATACTAGCGTTTCACAATGAGCAGTTCTTC.

This chain uses TRBV5-1 with TRBJ2-4; D possibly corresponds to TRBD1 (7 bases). Germline V lookup: CDR1 SGHRS, CDR2 YFSETQ. The CDR3 has 18 residues. The V and J ends lost 4 bases and 10 bases respectively, with 30 bases between them. The CDR3 spells CASSKLPRTGVSAGIQYF. CDR3 DNA: TGCGCCAGCAGCAAACTTCCCCGGACAGGAGTGAGTGCGGGGATTCAGTACTTC.

This clonotype was recorded at least ten times. V and J are TRBV2 and TRBJ2-3, with D possibly being TRBD2 (5 bases). Trimming pared 8 bases from V and 1 base from J, leaving 13 bases between. This CDR3 region has 14 residues. The germline gives CDR1 SNHLY, CDR2 FYNNEI. The DNA for the CDR3 is TGTGCCAGCTCCTTGAGGGTGGGCACAGATACGCAGTATTTT. Amino acid sequence: CASSLRVGTDTQYF.

As to this clonotype: A read error is possible here, since a much larger clone lies one base away. The genes are TRBV5-6 and TRBJ2-2; D is possibly TRBD2 (5 bases). This CDR3 is 13 amino acids long. Germline CDR1 SGHDT, CDR2 YYEEEE. This CDR3 is CASSLDATGEPFF. The CDR3 region has the DNA TGTGCCAGCAGCTTGGATGCGACCGGGGAGCCGTTTTTT.

The rearrangement uses TRBV5-6 and TRBJ2-1, with 7 positions matching TRBD2. V was clipped by 1 base and J by 0 bases; unmatched bases: 10. The CDR3 runs 18 residues. Germline V gene sequence: CDR1 SGHDT, CDR2 YYEEEE. CDR3 in DNA: TGTGCCAGCAGCTTGTCACTAGCGCGCGTTAGCTCCTACAATGAGCAGTTCTTC. This gives the protein CASSLSLARVSSYNEQFF.

This clonotype was detected a few times. The chain uses TRBV21-1 and TRBJ2-7; the table's D call TRBD2 went unverified against the DNA. TRBV21-1 is described as a pseudogene. The CDR3 contains 12 residues. The CDR3, as DNA: TGTGCCAGCCCCTCCCCCGGCTACGAGCAGTACGTC. Protein product: CASPSPGYEQYV.

The gene calls are TRBV7-3 and TRBJ2-1; 9 bases are shared with TRBD2. The length of the CDR3 is 13 residues. Germline CDR1 SGHTA, CDR2 FQGTGA. J lost 14 bases, V lost 5 bases, and 10 bases had no gene match. The CDR3 nucleotides are TGTGCCAGCAGCCGGGATAGCGGGAGCGTTAAGTTCTTC. Its protein is CASSRDSGSVKFF.

Ten or more counts support this clonotype. The chain recombines TRBV6-5 with TRBJ2-1; D is unclear. Germline values: CDR1 MNHEY, CDR2 SVGAGI. The V end lost 4 bases, the J end lost 8 bases, and 15 bases lay between the germline ends. CDR3 length: 14 residues. The CDR3, as DNA: TGTGCCAGCAGTTGGGGAAGATCTAAGGATGAGCAGTTCTTC. The encoded protein is CASSWGRSKDEQFF.

This clonotype was detected many times. The chain links TRBV3-1 to TRBJ1-1; D remains unclear. Germline V CDR1 and CDR2: LGHDT, YNNKEL (reference sequence). The V end was cut by 7 bases, the J end by 10 bases, with 22 bases between. The CDR3 length is 14 residues. CDR3 sequence: CASTQTSEGVVAFF. CDR3 DNA sequence: TGTGCCAGCACCCAGACTTCAGAGGGAGTGGTAGCTTTCTTT.

This clonotype was picked up many times. The rearrangement uses TRBV12-3 or TRBV12-4 and TRBJ2-5; D gene uncertain. The CDR3 runs 11 residues. V lost 6 bases and J 4 bases, leaving 6 bases between the germline ends. CDR3 sequence: CASREVETQYF. The DNA for the CDR3 is TGTGCCAGCAGGGAAGTAGAGACCCAGTACTTC.

In its sample, this clonotype was seen a few times. The chain is built from TRBV27 and TRBJ2-4, with a tentative D call TRBD2 (6 bases). The CDR3 loop spans 13 amino acids. Germline V lookup: CDR1 MNHEY, CDR2 SMNVEV (reference sequence). The V end was cut by 8 bases, the J end by 6 bases, with 14 bases between. CDR3 coding DNA: TGTGCCAGCCGGAGGGCCGGTGGAAACATTCAGTACTTC. Its protein is CASRRAGGNIQYF.

This clonotype came up many times. The chain couples TRBV12-3 or TRBV12-4 to TRBJ2-5; D tentatively reads TRBD1 or TRBD2 (6 bases each). Trimming shortened V by 9 bases and J by 4 bases, and 12 bases separated the two germline ends. This CDR3 is 12 amino acids long. The CDR3, as DNA: TGTGCCAGTGGAGGGGGGAGAGAGACCCAGTACTTC. Its translation: CASGGGRETQYF.

V and J are TRBV29-1 and TRBJ2-7; no clear D. Germline V gene lookup returns CDR1 SQVTM and CDR2 ANQGSEA. Trimming cost V 4 bases and J 6 bases, with 10 bases left between them. This CDR3 is built from 11 residues. CDR3: CSVGGGVEQYF. In DNA form, the CDR3 reads TGCAGCGTTGGAGGTGGAGTCGAGCAGTACTTC.

This clonotype was seen repeatedly, ten times or more. This chain connects TRBV11-1 to TRBJ2-1, with a weak D call TRBD1 (7 bases). The ends were cut back, 5 bases at V and 5 bases at J, with 16 bases in the middle. Germline CDR1 reads SGHAT; CDR2 reads FQDESV (reference sequence). This CDR3 spans 15 amino acids. The CDR3 sequence: CASSPRDSLDNEQFF. The CDR3 nucleotides are TGTGCCAGCAGCCCGCGGGACAGCCTTGACAATGAGCAGTTCTTC.

V is TRBV5-1 and J is TRBJ2-2; 11 positions agree with TRBD2. Germline lookup yields CDR1 SGHRS and CDR2 YFSETQ. CDR3 length equals 16 residues. V dropped 0 bases and J dropped 5; count of bases not matched to a gene: 3. The CDR3 is CASSLAGLAVTGELFF. In DNA form, the CDR3 reads TGCGCCAGCAGCTTGGCGGGACTAGCGGTAACCGGGGAGCTGTTTTTT.

The sample holds many counts of this clonotype. This sequence joins TRBV11-3 and TRBJ1-4; 11 positions agree with TRBD1. Germline loops: CDR1 SGHNT, CDR2 YENEEA. The CDR3 contains 14 residues. With 3 bases clipped from V and 8 bases from J, the junction kept 2 bases outside the gene matches. The CDR3 loop reads CASSFRTGGEKLFF. In nucleotides, the CDR3 is TGTGCCAGCAGCTTCCGGACAGGGGGCGAAAAACTGTTTTTT.

The V gene is TRBV27, the J gene TRBJ2-3; 11 nucleotides line up with TRBD2. There are 15 residues in the CDR3. Germline CDR1 MNHEY, CDR2 SMNVEV (reference sequence). The V segment lost 9 bases and the J segment 5 bases; nucleotides outside the gene matches: 10. The CDR3 nucleotides read TGTGCCAGTGGTGCACTAGCGGGAGATTTAGATACGCAGTATTTT. Residues: CASGALAGDLDTQYF.

This clonotype has only a few counts. The chain uses TRBV29-1 and TRBJ2-5; maybe TRBD2 (7 bases). The CDR3 has 12 residues. V lost 6 bases and J lost 10, with 18 bases in between. Germline assignment: CDR1 SQVTM and CDR2 ANQGSEA. As DNA, the CDR3 is TGCAGCGTAGGAGGAGGGGGGGTGAGCCAGTACTTC. Residues: CSVGGGGVSQYF.

The chain has TRBV20-1 and TRBJ1-6, with 10 bases aligning to TRBD1. In germline, CDR1 is DFQATT, CDR2 SNEGSKA (reference sequence). The trim removed 5 bases at V and 7 bases at J, leaving 5 bases unmatched. The CDR3 is 14 residues long. The CDR3 here is CSAFGTGVNSPLHF. CDR3 nucleotides: TGCAGTGCTTTCGGGACAGGGGTGAATTCACCCCTCCACTTT.

The V call is TRBV5-1, the J call TRBJ1-1; D gene unclear. CDR3 length: 14 residues. V gave up 0 bases and J gave up 3 bases, with 9 bases separating them. Germline V gene data show CDR1 as SGHRS and CDR2 as YFSETQ. The CDR3 protein is CASSLGGWDTEAFF. CDR3 in DNA: TGCGCCAGCAGCTTGGGGGGTTGGGACACTGAAGCTTTCTTT.

This clonotype was counted many times. This rearrangement joins TRBV5-1 to TRBJ1-1, with a possible D match to TRBD1 (6 bases). In germline, CDR1 is SGHRS, CDR2 YFSETQ. Trimming pared 4 bases from V and 1 base from J, leaving 17 bases between. This CDR3 is 16 amino acids long. The CDR3, as DNA: TGCGCCAGCAGCCCGAATCCCGGGACACCGAACACTGAAGCTTTCTTT. Translation: CASSPNPGTPNTEAFF. The whole variable domain, remainder taken from reference TRBV5-1 and TRBJ1-1, is KAGVTQTPRYLIKTRGQQVTLSCSPISGHRSVSWYQQTPGQGLQFLFEYFSETQRNKGNFPGRFSGRQFSNSRSEMNVSTLELGDSALYLCASSPNPGTPNTEAFFGQGTRLTVV.